This T cell receptor (beta chain) appears in the sequencing data of a study of neoadjuvant nivolumab and ipilimumab in lung cancer. Study-wide points: Pathologic regression was not significantly tied to TCR clonality. Resected tumors had greater TCR richness and clonality than uninvolved lung.

The table came from immunoSEQ multiplex PCR; TCRdb's copy has only in-frame clones and leaves some out. The data hold about 7,800 clones, with around 90% observed a single time. Germline V lookup: CDR1 SGHTA, CDR2 FQGNSA. The CDR3 has 15 amino acids. The V and J ends lost 4 bases and 2 bases, in that order; junction bases with no gene match: 3. In this sample, this clone turned up once. No antigen is known for it. The source is an adult with non-small cell lung cancer. Some clones in this sample may be carry-over from other donors' samples. The sample consisted of tumor tissue, taken after neoadjuvant nivolumab, alone or with ipilimumab, at or shortly before surgery. The chain uses TRBV7-2 and TRBJ2-7; 12 bases map to TRBD1. The CDR3 DNA reads as TGTGCCAGCAGCTCGGGACAGGGGGCCGCCTACGAGCAGTACTTC. Its protein product is CASSSGQGAAYEQYF.